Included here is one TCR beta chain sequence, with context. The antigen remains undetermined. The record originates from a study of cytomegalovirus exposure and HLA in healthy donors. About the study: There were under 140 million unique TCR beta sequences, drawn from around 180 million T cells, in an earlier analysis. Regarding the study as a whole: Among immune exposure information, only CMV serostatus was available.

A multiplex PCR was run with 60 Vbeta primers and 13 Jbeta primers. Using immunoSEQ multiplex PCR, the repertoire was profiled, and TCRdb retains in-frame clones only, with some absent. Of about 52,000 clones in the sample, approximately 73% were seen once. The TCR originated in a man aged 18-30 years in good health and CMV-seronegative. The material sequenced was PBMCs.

In DNA, the CDR3 is TGTGCCATCAGAGAACCGGGACAGGGTTGGCAGTACTTC. Its translation: CAIREPGQGWQYF. The rearrangement uses TRBV10-3 and TRBJ2-7; TRBD1 matches 9 bases. With 6 bases clipped from V and 9 bases from J, the junction kept 9 bases outside the gene matches. Looked up from germline, CDR1 is ENHRY and CDR2 is SYGVKD. The CDR3 is made up of 13 amino acids.